This TCR beta chain was profiled in a study of identical twins. Points on this clonotype: The target antigen is unknown.

cDNA carried unique molecular identifiers, and a universal primer site was added by template switching. Via MiXCR, TCRdb re-called the 5' RACE reads, giving one row per CDR3 protein. The data contain about 1.7 million distinct CDR3 sequences, about 32% of them singletons. Study-wide results and caveats: Cord blood's abundant beta clonotypes had fewer insertions, unlike memory repertoires. Weaker excess sharing between twins was seen in beta out-of-frame sequences. Invariant MAIT and iNKT cells could partly confound zero-insertion analyses.

J was trimmed by 3 bases and V by 0 bases; bases with no gene match: 7. The germline CDR1 and CDR2 sequences are SEHNR and FQNEAQ (reference sequence). The CDR3 covers 17 residues. This receptor was obtained from a newborn girl in good health. The sequenced sample was cord blood. This sequence joins TRBV7-9 and TRBJ2-3; TRBD2 aligns across 9 bases. The CDR3: CASSLAGPSGATDTQYF. CDR3 DNA: TGTGCCAGCAGCTTAGCGGGGCCTAGCGGGGCAACAGATACGCAGTATTTT.